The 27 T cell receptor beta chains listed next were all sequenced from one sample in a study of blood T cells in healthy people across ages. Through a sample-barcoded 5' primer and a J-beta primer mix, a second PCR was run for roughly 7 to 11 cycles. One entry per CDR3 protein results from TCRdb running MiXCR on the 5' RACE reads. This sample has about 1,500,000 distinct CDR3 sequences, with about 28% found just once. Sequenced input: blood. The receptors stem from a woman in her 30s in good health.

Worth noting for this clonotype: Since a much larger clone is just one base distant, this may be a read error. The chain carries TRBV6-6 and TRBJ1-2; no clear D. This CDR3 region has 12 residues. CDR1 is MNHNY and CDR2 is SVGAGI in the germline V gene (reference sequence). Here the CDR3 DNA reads TGTACCAGCAGTTATCGTAACTATGGCTACACCTTC. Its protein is CTSSYRNYGYTF.

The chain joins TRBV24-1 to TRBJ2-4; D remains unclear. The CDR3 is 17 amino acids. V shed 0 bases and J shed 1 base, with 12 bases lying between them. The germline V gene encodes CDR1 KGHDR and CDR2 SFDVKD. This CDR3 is CATSDLRPRGAKNIQYF. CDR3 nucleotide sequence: TGTGCCACCAGTGATTTGAGACCAAGAGGCGCCAAAAACATTCAGTACTTC.

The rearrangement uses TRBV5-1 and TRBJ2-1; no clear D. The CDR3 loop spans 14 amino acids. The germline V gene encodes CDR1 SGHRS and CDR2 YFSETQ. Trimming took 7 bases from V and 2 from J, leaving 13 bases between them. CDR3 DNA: TGCGCCAGCTCAGGCAGCACACCCTACAATGAGCAGTTCTTC. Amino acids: CASSGSTPYNEQFF.

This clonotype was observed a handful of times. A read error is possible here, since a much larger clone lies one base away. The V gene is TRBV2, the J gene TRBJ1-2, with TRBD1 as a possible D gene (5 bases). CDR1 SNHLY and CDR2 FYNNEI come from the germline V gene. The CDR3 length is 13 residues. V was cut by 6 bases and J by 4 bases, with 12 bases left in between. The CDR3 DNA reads TGTGCCAGCAGGTCAGGGTCGGGCTATGGCTACACCTTC. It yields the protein CASRSGSGYGYTF.

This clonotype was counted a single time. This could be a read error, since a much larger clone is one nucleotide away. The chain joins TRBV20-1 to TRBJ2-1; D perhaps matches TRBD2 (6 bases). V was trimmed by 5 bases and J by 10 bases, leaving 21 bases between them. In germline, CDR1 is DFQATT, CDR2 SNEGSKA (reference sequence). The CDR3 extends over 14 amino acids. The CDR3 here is CSAQPRDFPSEQFF. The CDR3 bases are TGCAGTGCTCAACCCCGGGACTTCCCCTCCGAGCAGTTCTTC.

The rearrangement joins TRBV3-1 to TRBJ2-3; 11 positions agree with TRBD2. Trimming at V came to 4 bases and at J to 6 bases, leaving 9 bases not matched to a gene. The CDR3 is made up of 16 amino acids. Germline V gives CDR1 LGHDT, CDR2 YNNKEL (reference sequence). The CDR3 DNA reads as TGTGCCAGCAGCCCAACCACTAGCGGGAGTGTCGATACGCAGTATTTT. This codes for CASSPTTSGSVDTQYF.

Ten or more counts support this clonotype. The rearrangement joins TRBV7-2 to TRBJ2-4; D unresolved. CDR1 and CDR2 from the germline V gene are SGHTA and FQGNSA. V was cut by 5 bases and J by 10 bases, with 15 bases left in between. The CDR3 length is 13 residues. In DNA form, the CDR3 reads TGTGCCAGCAGCCCCCCCGTGTCGAGGATTCAGTACTTC. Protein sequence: CASSPPVSRIQYF.

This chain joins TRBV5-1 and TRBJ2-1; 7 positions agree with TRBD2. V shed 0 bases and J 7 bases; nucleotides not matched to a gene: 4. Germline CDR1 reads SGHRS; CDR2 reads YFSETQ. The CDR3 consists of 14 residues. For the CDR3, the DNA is TGCGCCAGCAGCTTGGATAGCGGGTGGAATGAGCAGTTCTTC. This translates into CASSLDSGWNEQFF.

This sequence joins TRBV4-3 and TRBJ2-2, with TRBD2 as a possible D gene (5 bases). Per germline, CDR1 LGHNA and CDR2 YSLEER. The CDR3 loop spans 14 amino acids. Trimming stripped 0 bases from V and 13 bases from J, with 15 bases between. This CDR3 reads CASSQDQAGAGLFF. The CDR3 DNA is TGCGCCAGCAGCCAAGATCAGGCCGGTGCGGGGCTGTTTTTT.

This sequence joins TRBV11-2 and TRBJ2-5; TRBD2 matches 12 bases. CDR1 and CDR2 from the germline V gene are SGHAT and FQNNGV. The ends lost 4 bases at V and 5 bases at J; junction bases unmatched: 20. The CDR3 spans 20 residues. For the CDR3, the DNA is TGTGCCAGCAGCTCAAGGGGGACTAGCGGGCGAATACCGACCCGGGAGACCCAGTACTTC. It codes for CASSSRGTSGRIPTRETQYF.

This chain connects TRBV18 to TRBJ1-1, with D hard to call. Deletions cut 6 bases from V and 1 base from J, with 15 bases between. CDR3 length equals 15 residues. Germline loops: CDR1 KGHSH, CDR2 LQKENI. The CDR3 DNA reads TGTGCCAGCTCGTCAAGGACGGGGAAGAACACTGAAGCTTTCTTT. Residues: CASSSRTGKNTEAFF.

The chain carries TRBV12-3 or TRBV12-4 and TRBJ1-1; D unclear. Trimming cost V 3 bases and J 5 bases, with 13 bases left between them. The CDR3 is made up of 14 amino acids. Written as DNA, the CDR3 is TGTGCCAGCAGTTTTCAAGGCAGGAAAACTGAAGCTTTCTTT. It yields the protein CASSFQGRKTEAFF.

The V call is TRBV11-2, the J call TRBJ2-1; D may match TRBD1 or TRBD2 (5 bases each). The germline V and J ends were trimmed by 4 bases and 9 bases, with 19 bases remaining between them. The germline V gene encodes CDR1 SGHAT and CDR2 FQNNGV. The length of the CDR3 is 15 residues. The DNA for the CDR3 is TGTGCCAGCAGCTCTGGGGGTCGTGGGGCGATTGAGCAGTTCTTC. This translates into CASSSGGRGAIEQFF.

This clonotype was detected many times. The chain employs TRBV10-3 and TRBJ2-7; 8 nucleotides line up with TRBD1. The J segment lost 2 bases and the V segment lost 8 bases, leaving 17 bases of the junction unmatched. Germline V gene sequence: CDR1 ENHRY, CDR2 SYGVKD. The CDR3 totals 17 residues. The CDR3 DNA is TGTGCCATCGCCAAGGGGGAATCGACAGGGGACGCCTACGAGCAGTACTTC. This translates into CAIAKGESTGDAYEQYF.

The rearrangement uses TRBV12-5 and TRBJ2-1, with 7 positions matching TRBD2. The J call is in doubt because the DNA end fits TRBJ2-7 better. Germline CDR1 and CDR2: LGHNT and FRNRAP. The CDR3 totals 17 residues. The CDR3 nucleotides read TGTGCTAGTGGTTTGGTACCAGCGGGAAGCTCCTACAATGAGCAGTACTTC. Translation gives CASGLVPAGSSYNEQYF.

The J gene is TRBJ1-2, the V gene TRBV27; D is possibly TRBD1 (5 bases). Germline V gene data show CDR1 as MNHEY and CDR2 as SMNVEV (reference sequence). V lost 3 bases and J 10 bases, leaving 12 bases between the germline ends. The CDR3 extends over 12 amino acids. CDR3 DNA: TGTGCCAGCAGTTTGGGGCCCGCCTTCTACACCTTC. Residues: CASSLGPAFYTF.

CDR3 coding DNA: TGTGCCAGCAGTGTCTCCGGCACCGCCGGGGAAGATACGCAGTATTTT. Translated, it gives CASSVSGTAGEDTQYF. This rearrangement joins TRBV28 to TRBJ2-3; a weak D match, TRBD2 (5 bases). CDR1 and CDR2 (germline): MDHEN, SYDVKM. V was trimmed by 5 bases and J by 5 bases, leaving 20 bases between them. This CDR3 has 16 residues.

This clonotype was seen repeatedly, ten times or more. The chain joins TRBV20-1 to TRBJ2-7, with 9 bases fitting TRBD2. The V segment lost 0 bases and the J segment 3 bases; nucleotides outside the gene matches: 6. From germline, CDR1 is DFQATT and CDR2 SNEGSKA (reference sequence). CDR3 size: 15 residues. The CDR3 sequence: CSARDPLAGNYEQYF. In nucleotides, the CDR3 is TGCAGTGCTAGAGATCCCCTAGCGGGGAACTACGAGCAGTACTTC.

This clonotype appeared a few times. CDR3 DNA: TGTGCCAGCAGCTTAGTCGGGGAAACAAACATTCAGTACTTC. It is translated as CASSLVGETNIQYF. The chain is built from TRBV11-2 and TRBJ2-4, with a weak D call TRBD2 (5 bases). The CDR3 is 14 amino acids. Germline V CDR1 and CDR2: SGHAT, FQNNGV. The V gene lost 1 base and the J gene lost 6 bases, with 10 bases spanning the gap.

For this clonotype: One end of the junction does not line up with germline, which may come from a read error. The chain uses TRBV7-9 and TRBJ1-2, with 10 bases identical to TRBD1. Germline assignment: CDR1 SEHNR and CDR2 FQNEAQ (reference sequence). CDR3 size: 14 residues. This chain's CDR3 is CAGSPGQGHYGYTF. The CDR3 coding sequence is TGTGCCGGCAGCCCGGGACAGGGGCACTATGGCTACACCTTC.

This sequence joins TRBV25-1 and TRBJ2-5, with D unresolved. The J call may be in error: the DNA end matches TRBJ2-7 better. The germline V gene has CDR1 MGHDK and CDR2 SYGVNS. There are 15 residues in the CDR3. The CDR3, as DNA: TGTGCCAGCAGTGCAGCCGGGTTTTCCCTACCCGAGCAGTACTTC. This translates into CASSAAGFSLPEQYF.

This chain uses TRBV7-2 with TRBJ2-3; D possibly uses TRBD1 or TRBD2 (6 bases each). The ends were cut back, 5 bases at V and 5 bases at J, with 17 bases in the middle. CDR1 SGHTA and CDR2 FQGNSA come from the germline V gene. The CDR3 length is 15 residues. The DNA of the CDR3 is TGTGCCAGCAGCCCCCCGGGGGCCCTTGGAGATACGCAGTATTTT. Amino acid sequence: CASSPPGALGDTQYF.

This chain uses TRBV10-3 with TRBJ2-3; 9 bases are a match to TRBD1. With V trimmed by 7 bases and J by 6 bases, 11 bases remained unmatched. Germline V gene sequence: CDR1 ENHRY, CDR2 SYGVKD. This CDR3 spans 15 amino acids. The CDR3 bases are TGTGCCATCACCGAAGGGGACAGGGCGTTTGATACGCAGTATTTT. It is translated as CAITEGDRAFDTQYF.

CDR3 residues: CAWSVRLTATNEKLFF. The DNA of the CDR3 is TGTGCCTGGAGTGTTCGGCTAACTGCAACTAATGAAAAACTGTTTTTT. The genes are TRBV30 and TRBJ1-4; D is ambiguous. Trimming shortened V by 0 bases and J by 0 bases, and 11 bases separated the two germline ends. Germline lookup yields CDR1 GTSNPN and CDR2 SVGIG (reference sequence). The CDR3 is 16 amino acids.

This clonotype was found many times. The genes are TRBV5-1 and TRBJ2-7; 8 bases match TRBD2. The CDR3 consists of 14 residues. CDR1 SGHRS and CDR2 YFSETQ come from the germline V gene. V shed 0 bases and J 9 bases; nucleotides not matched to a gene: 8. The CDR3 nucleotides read TGCGCCAGCAGCTTGGAAGGTACGGGGACTAGGCAGTACTTC. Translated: CASSLEGTGTRQYF.

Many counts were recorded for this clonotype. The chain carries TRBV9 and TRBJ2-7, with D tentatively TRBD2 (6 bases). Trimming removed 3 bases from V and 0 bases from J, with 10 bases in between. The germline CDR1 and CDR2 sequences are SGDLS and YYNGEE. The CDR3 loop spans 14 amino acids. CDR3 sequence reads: CASSEDGSSYEQYF. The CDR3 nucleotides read TGTGCCAGCAGCGAGGACGGGAGCTCCTACGAGCAGTACTTC.

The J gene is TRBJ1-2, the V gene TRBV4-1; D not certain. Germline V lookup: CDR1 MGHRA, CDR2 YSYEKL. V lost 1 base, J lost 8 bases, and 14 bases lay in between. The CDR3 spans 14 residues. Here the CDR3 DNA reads TGCGCCAGCAGCCAAGTTCGGCGGCGAGGAGGCTACACCTTC. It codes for CASSQVRRRGGYTF.